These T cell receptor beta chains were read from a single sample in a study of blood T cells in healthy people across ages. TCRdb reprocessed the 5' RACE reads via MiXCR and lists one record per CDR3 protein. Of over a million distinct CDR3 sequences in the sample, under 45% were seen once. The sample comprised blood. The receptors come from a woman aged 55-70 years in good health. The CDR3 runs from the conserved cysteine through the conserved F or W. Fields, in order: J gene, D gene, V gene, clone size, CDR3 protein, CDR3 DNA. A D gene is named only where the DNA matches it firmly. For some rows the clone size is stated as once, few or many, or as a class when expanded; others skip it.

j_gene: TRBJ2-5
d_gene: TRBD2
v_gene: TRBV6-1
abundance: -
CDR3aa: CASRPGTSGRYQETQYF
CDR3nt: TGTGCCAGCAGGCCGGGGACTAGCGGAAGGTACCAAGAGACCCAGTACTTC

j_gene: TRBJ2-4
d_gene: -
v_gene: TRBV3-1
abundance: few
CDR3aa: CASSQDLPTAKNIQYF
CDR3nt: TGTGCCAGCAGCCAAGATCTCCCTACGGCCAAAAACATTCAGTACTTC

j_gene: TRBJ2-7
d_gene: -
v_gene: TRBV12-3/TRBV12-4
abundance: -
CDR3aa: CASSLDPGTSYEQYF
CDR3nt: TGTGCCAGCAGTTTAGACCCTGGGACAAGCTACGAGCAGTACTTC

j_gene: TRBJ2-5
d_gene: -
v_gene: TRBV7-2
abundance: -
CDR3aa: CTSSRPRETQYF
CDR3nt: TGTACCAGCAGCAGACCAAGAGAGACCCAGTACTTC

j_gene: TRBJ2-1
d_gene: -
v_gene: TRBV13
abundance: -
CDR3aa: CASLRRSYNEQFF
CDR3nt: TGTGCCAGCTTAAGGAGGTCCTACAATGAGCAGTTCTTC

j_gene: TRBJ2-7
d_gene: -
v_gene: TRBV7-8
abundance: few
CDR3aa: CASSLGSGWTNEQYF
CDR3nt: TGTGCCAGCAGCTTAGGAAGCGGGTGGACAAACGAGCAGTACTTC

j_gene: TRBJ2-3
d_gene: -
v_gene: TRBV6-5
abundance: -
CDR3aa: CASSSHQTSDTQYF
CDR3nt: TGTGCCAGCAGTTCCCACCAAACTTCAGATACGCAGTATTTT

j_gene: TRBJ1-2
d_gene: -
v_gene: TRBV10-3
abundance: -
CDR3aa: CATRDISTYGHTF
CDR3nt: TGTGCCACGAGAGACATCTCCACCTATGGCCACACCTTC

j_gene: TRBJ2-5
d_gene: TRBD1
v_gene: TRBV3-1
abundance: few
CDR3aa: CASSQEGDRQETQYF
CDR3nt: TGTGCCAGCAGCCAAGAAGGGGACAGGCAAGAGACCCAGTACTTC

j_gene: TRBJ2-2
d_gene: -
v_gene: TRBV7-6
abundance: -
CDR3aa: CASSGGLALNTGELFF
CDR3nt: TGTGCCAGCAGCGGGGGACTGGCATTAAACACCGGGGAGCTGTTTTTT

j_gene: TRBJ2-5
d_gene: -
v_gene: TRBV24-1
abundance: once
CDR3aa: CATSDEGVTQYF
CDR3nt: TGTGCCACCAGCGACGAAGGCGTGACCCAGTACTTC

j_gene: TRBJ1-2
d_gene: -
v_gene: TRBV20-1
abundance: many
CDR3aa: CSARQGVTNYGYTF
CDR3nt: TGCAGTGCTAGACAGGGTGTTACTAACTATGGCTACACCTTC

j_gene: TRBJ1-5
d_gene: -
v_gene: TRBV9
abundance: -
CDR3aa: CASSAGDYSNQPQHF
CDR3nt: TGTGCCAGCAGCGCCGGGGACTATAGCAATCAGCCCCAGCATTTT

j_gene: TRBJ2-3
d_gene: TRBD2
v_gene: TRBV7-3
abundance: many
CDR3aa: CASSLREGDTQYF
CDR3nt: TGTGCCAGCAGTTTAAGGGAGGGAGATACGCAGTATTTT

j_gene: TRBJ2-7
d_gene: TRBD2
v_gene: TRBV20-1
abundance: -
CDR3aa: CSPIAGGLAMGEQYF
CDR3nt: TGCAGCCCTATAGCGGGAGGCCTAGCGATGGGCGAGCAGTACTTC

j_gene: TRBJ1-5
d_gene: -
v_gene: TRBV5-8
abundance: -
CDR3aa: CASSLVGDNQPQHF
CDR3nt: TGTGCCAGCAGCTTGGTGGGGGACAATCAGCCCCAGCATTTT

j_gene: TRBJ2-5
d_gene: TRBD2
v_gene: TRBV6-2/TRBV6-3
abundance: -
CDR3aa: CASSHQRGNLGQETQYF
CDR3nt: TGTGCCAGCAGCCATCAGCGGGGGAACCTTGGCCAAGAGACCCAGTACTTC

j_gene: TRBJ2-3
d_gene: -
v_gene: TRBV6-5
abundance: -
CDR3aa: CASSYSMARVDTQYF
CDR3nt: TGTGCCAGCAGTTACTCGATGGCTAGGGTAGATACGCAGTATTTT

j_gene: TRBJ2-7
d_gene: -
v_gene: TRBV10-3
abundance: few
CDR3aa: CAISESGDSTYEQYF
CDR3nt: TGTGCCATCAGTGAGTCGGGTGACAGTACCTACGAGCAGTACTTC

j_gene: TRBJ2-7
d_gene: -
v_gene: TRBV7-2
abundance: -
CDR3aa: CASSVVGIDEQYF
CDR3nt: TGTGCCAGCAGCGTAGTTGGGATCGACGAGCAGTACTTC

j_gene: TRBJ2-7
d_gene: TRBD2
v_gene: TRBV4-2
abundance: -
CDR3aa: CASSQSTSGSYEQYF
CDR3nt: TGTGCCAGCAGCCAAAGTACTAGCGGGAGCTACGAGCAGTACTTC

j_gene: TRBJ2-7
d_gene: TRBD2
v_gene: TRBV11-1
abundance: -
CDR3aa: CASSPSVASGGSYEQYF
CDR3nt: TGTGCCAGCAGCCCTAGTGTGGCTAGCGGCGGGAGCTACGAGCAGTACTTC

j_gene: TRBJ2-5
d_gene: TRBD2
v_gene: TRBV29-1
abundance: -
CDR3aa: CSATTSIETQYF
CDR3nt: TGCAGCGCCACGACTAGCATCGAGACCCAGTACTTC

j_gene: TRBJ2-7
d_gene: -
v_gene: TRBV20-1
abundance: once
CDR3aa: CSASGRTDSYEQYF
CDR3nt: TGCAGTGCTAGCGGTCGGACAGACTCCTACGAGCAGTACTTC

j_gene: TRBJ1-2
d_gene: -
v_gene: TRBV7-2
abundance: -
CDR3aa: CASSLAKGSYGYTF
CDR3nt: TGTGCCAGCAGCTTAGCAAAGGGATCGTATGGCTACACCTTC

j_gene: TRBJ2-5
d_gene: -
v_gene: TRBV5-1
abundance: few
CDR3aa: CASSLVGESWETQYF
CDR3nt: TGCGCCAGCAGCTTGGTGGGGGAGAGCTGGGAGACCCAGTACTTC

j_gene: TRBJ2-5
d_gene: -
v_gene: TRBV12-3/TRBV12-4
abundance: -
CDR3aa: CASKSYTGRGETQYF
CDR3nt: TGTGCCAGCAAGTCTTATACAGGGAGAGGCGAGACCCAGTACTTC

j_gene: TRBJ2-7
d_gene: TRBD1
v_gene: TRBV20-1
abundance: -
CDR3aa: CSAHGTGVHEQYF
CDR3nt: TGCAGTGCCCACGGGACAGGGGTCCACGAGCAGTACTTC

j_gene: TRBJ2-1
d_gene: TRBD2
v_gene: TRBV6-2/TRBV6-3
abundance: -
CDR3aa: CASSYSPGLAASYNEQFF
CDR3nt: TGTGCCAGCAGTTACTCCCCGGGACTAGCGGCCTCCTACAATGAGCAGTTCTTC